A selection of T cell receptor beta chains follows, all from one sample in a study of blood T cell repertoires in COVID-19. Sequencing was performed with immunoSEQ multiplex PCR; in TCRdb, only in-frame clones are kept and a portion is missing. Of some 260,000 clones in the sample, about 88% were seen once. Sequenced input: peripheral blood. The receptors were sampled from a woman aged 40 to 50 who had recovered from COVID-19. Both conserved end residues are trimmed from each CDR3. Clone sizes are given selectively: once, few, many, or a class where the clone is expanded.

>15|TRBV7-2|NA
ASSSGQGVGSNQPQH
>11|TRBV12-3/TRBV12-4|once
ASSPGPGQPQH
>11|TRBV19|NA
ASSIDLPRPLT
>12|TRBV15|NA
ATSRGAAGETQY
>15|TRBV7-2|few
ASSPRGGLQSFYGYT
>17|TRBV3-1/TRBV3-2|NA
ASSPLIDLWGLAGNEQF
>10|TRBV10-3|NA
AISESRETQY
>12|TRBV6-5|NA
ASSKDRGPQEQY
>11|TRBV5-1|NA
ASRAGEGNIQY
>10|TRBV6-2/TRBV6-3|NA
ASSYPSYGYT
>11|TRBV19|NA
ASSISSGNEQF
>13|TRBV28|NA
ASKLAGVGTGELF
>12|TRBV7-8|once
ASSLARTGGEQY
>13|TRBV5-1|NA
ASSLRAGTSDTQY
>12|TRBV18|NA
ASSPAGVANVLT
>13|TRBV3-1/TRBV3-2|NA
ASSQDRLLYNEQF
>14|TRBV6-5|NA
ASSYHPGTRGETQY
>12|TRBV6-4|NA
ASSEGLLTDTQY
>11|TRBV19|NA
ASRDKGTDTQY
>13|TRBV11-2|NA
ASSYRDRDAYEQY